The 18 T cell receptor beta chains below all came from one sample that was sequenced in a study of T cell repertoires in cytomegalovirus infection. TCRdb fed the reads into MiXCR, producing one record per CDR3 protein. The data show approximately 470,000 distinct CDR3 sequences, about 42% seen once. Their recognized antigens are unknown. The sequenced sample was cultured PBMCs, obtained from culture after CMV antigen stimulation. The receptor set was obtained from a human donor in good health (CMV status not recorded). Some clones in this sample may be carry-over from other donors' samples.

This clonotype came up a few times. The J gene is TRBJ1-6, the V gene TRBV4-1; 9 bases align to TRBD1. Germline V gives CDR1 MGHRA, CDR2 YSYEKL. The CDR3 is 16 residues long. V shed 5 bases and J 0 bases; nucleotides not matched to a gene: 2. As DNA, the CDR3 is TGCGCCAGCAGCGGGACAGGGAACTCCTATAATTCACCCCTCCACTTT. This sequence encodes CASSGTGNSYNSPLHF.

The J gene is TRBJ1-5, the V gene TRBV2; 8 nucleotides line up with TRBD1. The ends lost 3 bases at V and 7 bases at J; junction bases unmatched: 8. Germline CDR1 and CDR2: SNHLY and FYNNEI. CDR3 length: 15 residues. The CDR3 DNA is TGTGCCAGCAGTGACGGACAGGGAGGAGGGCAGCCCCAGCATTTT. Encoded protein: CASSDGQGGGQPQHF.

V gene TRBV6-1 combines with J gene TRBJ1-4; a possible D gene is TRBD1 (5 bases). Trimming took off 2 bases at V and 5 bases at J, with 6 bases between the two ends. Per germline, CDR1 MNHNS and CDR2 SASEGT. This CDR3 has 13 amino acids. The CDR3 DNA reads TGTGCCAGCAGTGAAAACAGGAATGAAAAACTGTTTTTT. The encoded protein is CASSENRNEKLFF.

The chain joins TRBV6-5 to TRBJ2-3; D might be TRBD2 (5 bases). This CDR3 has 14 residues. Germline CDR1 MNHEY, CDR2 SVGAGI. V was pared by 7 bases and J by 7 bases, with 18 bases between. CDR3 nucleotides: TGTGCCAGCATCCCGAGGGTTGGGGTTTATACGCAGTATTTT. This gives the protein CASIPRVGVYTQYF.

The chain couples TRBV28 to TRBJ1-5, with D unclear. The V gene lost 10 bases and the J gene lost 8 bases, with 27 bases spanning the gap. Germline CDR1 reads MDHEN; CDR2 reads SYDVKM. The CDR3 length is 16 residues. Here the CDR3 reads CANQKAGSPVMEPQHF. In DNA, the CDR3 is TGTGCCAACCAAAAAGCTGGGAGTCCGGTCATGGAGCCCCAGCATTTT.

The chain joins TRBV7-2 to TRBJ2-7; weak D call: TRBD2 (6 bases). Germline loops: CDR1 SGHTA, CDR2 FQGNSA. CDR3 size: 17 residues. The V end lost 0 bases, the J end lost 0 bases, and 15 bases lay between the germline ends. CDR3 sequence (DNA): TGTGCCAGCAGCTTAGCAAGAGGGAGGACCTCCTCCTACGAGCAGTACTTC. Its translation: CASSLARGRTSSYEQYF. Filled out from reference TRBV7-2 and TRBJ2-7, the complete variable domain reads GAGVSQSPSNKVTEKGKDVELRCDPISGHTALYWYRQSLGQGLEFLIYFQGNSAPDKSGLPSDRFSAERTGGSVSTLTIQRTQQEDSAVYLCASSLARGRTSSYEQYFGPGTRLTVT.

The CDR3 DNA reads as TGTGCCAGCAGCTTAGCGAGGACAGGGGCGTGGGGCTACACCTTC. As protein: CASSLARTGAWGYTF. The V gene is TRBV7-2, the J gene TRBJ1-2, with 9 bases fitting TRBD1. V lost 0 bases, J lost 8 bases, and 7 bases stayed unmatched. The CDR3 has 15 residues. CDR1 SGHTA and CDR2 FQGNSA come from the germline V gene. The complete variable domain, with remaining parts taken from reference TRBV7-2 and TRBJ1-2, reads GAGVSQSPSNKVTEKGKDVELRCDPISGHTALYWYRQSLGQGLEFLIYFQGNSAPDKSGLPSDRFSAERTGGSVSTLTIQRTQQEDSAVYLCASSLARTGAWGYTFGSGTRLTVV.

The rearrangement joins TRBV4-1 to TRBJ2-4; 12 nucleotides line up with TRBD2. Germline CDR1 MGHRA, CDR2 YSYEKL. V trimming: 4 bases; J trimming: 7 bases; junction bases outside the gene matches: 14. The CDR3 is 18 amino acids. In DNA form, the CDR3 reads TGCGCCAGCAGCCGCGGATCGGCTAGCGGGGGGGTTAAGAACATTCAGTACTTC. Translated: CASSRGSASGGVKNIQYF.

This clonotype has only a few counts. The J gene is TRBJ2-3, the V gene TRBV9; TRBD2 is a possible D gene (5 bases). In germline, CDR1 is SGDLS, CDR2 YYNGEE. The V and J ends lost 3 bases and 1 base respectively, with 9 bases between them. The length of the CDR3 is 14 residues. CDR3 DNA sequence: TGTGCCAGCAGCGATTCGAGGGGCACAGATACGCAGTATTTT. Amino acids: CASSDSRGTDTQYF.

The sample holds a few counts of this clonotype. This sequence joins TRBV5-4 and TRBJ2-5; D gene unclear. Trimming took off 0 bases at V and 0 bases at J, with 9 bases between the two ends. The CDR3 has 15 residues. Germline CDR1 reads SGHNT; CDR2 reads YYREEE (reference sequence). The CDR3 reads CASSLAFRNQETQYF. DNA for the CDR3: TGTGCCAGCAGCTTGGCCTTCCGGAACCAAGAGACCCAGTACTTC.

V usage is TRBV12-3 or TRBV12-4 and J usage is TRBJ1-5; 9 nucleotides agree with TRBD1. This CDR3 has 15 amino acids. The ends lost 4 bases at V and 4 bases at J; junction bases unmatched: 5. CDR3 in DNA: TGTGCCAGCAGTTCCTGGACAGGGGCAAATCAGCCCCAGCATTTT. Translated, it gives CASSSWTGANQPQHF.

The genes are TRBV7-2 and TRBJ1-1; D gene unclear. CDR1 and CDR2 (germline): SGHTA, FQGNSA. CDR3 size: 13 residues. With 5 bases removed from V and 3 bases from J, the gap between germline ends came to 10 bases. For the CDR3, the DNA is TGTGCCAGCAGCGCCGTTGTAGACACTGAAGCTTTCTTT. This translates into CASSAVVDTEAFF. The full variable domain, with the rest looked up from reference TRBV7-2 and TRBJ1-1, is GAGVSQSPSNKVTEKGKDVELRCDPISGHTALYWYRQSLGQGLEFLIYFQGNSAPDKSGLPSDRFSAERTGGSVSTLTIQRTQQEDSAVYLCASSAVVDTEAFFGQGTRLTVV.

The chain couples TRBV4-3 to TRBJ1-1, with a possible D match to TRBD1 (5 bases). The CDR3 sequence is 13 residues long. Germline V lookup: CDR1 LGHNA, CDR2 YSLEER. Deletions cut 7 bases from V and 5 bases from J, with 14 bases between. CDR3 sequence: CASKGPGWTEAFF. Written as DNA, the CDR3 is TGCGCCAGCAAGGGACCGGGGTGGACTGAAGCTTTCTTT.

V usage is TRBV12-3 or TRBV12-4 and J usage is TRBJ1-2, with 9 bases identical to TRBD1. J gave up 6 bases and V 6 bases, and 5 bases lay outside the gene matches. The CDR3 spans 13 residues. CDR3 sequence: CASSQGTGNGYTF. Here the CDR3 DNA reads TGTGCCAGCAGCCAGGGGACAGGGAATGGCTACACCTTC.

This clonotype has a handful of counts. The rearrangement uses TRBV7-8 and TRBJ2-1, with 11 bases fitting TRBD2. The CDR3 contains 16 residues. Germline trimming cut 4 bases from V and 8 bases from J; bases unmatched to any gene: 10. CDR1 and CDR2 from the germline V gene are SGHVS and FQNEAQ. Here the CDR3 reads CASSSWTSGRVDEQFF. CDR3 coding DNA: TGTGCCAGCAGCTCATGGACTAGCGGGCGTGTCGATGAGCAGTTCTTC. Based on the CDR3 plus reference TRBV7-8 and TRBJ2-1, the full variable domain is GAGVSQSPRYKVAKRGQDVALRCDPISGHVSLFWYQQALGQGPEFLTYFQNEAQLDKSGLPSDRFFAERPEGSVSTLKIQRTQQEDSAVYLCASSSWTSGRVDEQFFGPGTRLTVL.

The chain recombines TRBV7-2 with TRBJ2-3, with D possibly matching TRBD1 (5 bases). Deletions cut 5 bases from V and 4 bases from J, with 19 bases between. This CDR3 region has 16 residues. Germline lookup yields CDR1 SGHTA and CDR2 FQGNSA. The DNA for the CDR3 is TGTGCCAGCAGCCTTTACAGGACCTCGTCGCCAGATACGCAGTATTTT. Amino acid sequence: CASSLYRTSSPDTQYF.

This clonotype was observed many times. This chain connects TRBV7-2 to TRBJ2-5, with TRBD2 matching over 8 bases. Trimming removed 7 bases from V and 0 bases from J; junction bases left unmatched: 4. Per germline, CDR1 SGHTA and CDR2 FQGNSA. This CDR3 has 14 amino acids. The CDR3 protein is CASTERGYQETQYF. The CDR3, as DNA: TGTGCCAGCACCGAGCGGGGGTACCAAGAGACCCAGTACTTC. Full variable domain (outside the CDR3, taken from reference TRBV7-2 and TRBJ2-5): GAGVSQSPSNKVTEKGKDVELRCDPISGHTALYWYRQSLGQGLEFLIYFQGNSAPDKSGLPSDRFSAERTGGSVSTLTIQRTQQEDSAVYLCASTERGYQETQYFGPGTRLLVL.

This clonotype was seen more than once but under ten times. The rearrangement links TRBV7-4 to TRBJ2-1; 9 nucleotides align to TRBD2. Germline V gives CDR1 SGHVT, CDR2 SQSDAQ. This CDR3 region has 20 residues. Trimming took 2 bases from V and 7 from J; bases not matched to a gene: 21. CDR3 sequence: CASSLRGLVRRGLAVNEQFF. CDR3 DNA: TGTGCCAGCAGCTTAAGGGGCTTAGTTCGTAGGGGACTAGCCGTTAATGAGCAGTTCTTC.